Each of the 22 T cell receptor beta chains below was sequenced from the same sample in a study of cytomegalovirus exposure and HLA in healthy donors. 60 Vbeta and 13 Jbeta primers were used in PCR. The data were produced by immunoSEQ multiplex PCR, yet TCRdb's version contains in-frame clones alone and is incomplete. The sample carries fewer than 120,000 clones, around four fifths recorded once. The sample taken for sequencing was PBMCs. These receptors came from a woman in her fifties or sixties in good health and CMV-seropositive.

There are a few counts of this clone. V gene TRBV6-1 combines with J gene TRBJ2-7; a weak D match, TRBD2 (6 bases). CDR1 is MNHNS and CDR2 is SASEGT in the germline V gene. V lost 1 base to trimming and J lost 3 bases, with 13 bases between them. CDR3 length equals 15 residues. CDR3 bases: TGTGCCAGCAGTGAAGTACCCGGGAGCAACTACGAGCAGTACTTC. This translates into CASSEVPGSNYEQYF.

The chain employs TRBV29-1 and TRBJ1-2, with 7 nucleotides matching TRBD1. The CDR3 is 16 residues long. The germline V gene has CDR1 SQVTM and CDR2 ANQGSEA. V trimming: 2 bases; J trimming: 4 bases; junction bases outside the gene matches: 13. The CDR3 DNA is TGCAGCGTTGAATCAGGGCCGGACAGGCCCCTCTATGGCTACACCTTC. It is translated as CSVESGPDRPLYGYTF.

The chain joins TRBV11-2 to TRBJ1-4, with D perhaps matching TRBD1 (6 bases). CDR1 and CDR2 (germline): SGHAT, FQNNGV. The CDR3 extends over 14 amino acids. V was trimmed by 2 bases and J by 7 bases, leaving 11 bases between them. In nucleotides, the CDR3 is TGTGCCAGCAGCTTATCGGGGGGCGGTGAAAAACTGTTTTTT. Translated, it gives CASSLSGGGEKLFF.

The DNA for the CDR3 is TGTGCCAGCAGCTTCTTAGCGGGGATCTCTGGGGCCAACGTCCTGACTTTC. Translated, it gives CASSFLAGISGANVLTF. This chain links TRBV7-3 with TRBJ2-6; the match to TRBD2 covers 8 bases. The CDR3 totals 17 residues. Germline V lookup: CDR1 SGHTA, CDR2 FQGTGA. After removal of 3 bases from V and 0 bases from J, the junction contained 4 bases not matched to a gene.

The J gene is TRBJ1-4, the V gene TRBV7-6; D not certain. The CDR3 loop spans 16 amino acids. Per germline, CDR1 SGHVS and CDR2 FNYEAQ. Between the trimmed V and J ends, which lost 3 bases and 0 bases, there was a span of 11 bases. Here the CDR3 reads CASSFLPLTTNEKLFF. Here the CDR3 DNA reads TGTGCCAGCAGCTTCCTACCCCTAACAACTAATGAAAAACTGTTTTTT.

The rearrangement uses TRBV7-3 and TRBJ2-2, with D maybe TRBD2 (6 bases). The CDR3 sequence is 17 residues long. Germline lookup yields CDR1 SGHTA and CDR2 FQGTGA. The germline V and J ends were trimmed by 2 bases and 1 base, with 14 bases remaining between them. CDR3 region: CASSLWAGTLNTGELFF. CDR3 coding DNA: TGTGCCAGCAGCTTATGGGCCGGGACTCTGAACACCGGGGAGCTGTTTTTT.

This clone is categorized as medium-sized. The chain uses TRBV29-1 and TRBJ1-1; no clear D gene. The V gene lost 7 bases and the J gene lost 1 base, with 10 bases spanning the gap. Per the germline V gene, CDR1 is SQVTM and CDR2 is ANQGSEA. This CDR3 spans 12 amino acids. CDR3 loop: CSGGLQNTEAFF. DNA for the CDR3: TGCAGCGGTGGACTCCAGAACACTGAAGCTTTCTTT.

CDR3 sequence: CASSRVGGGNTGELFF. The CDR3 coding sequence is TGTGCCAGCTCACGCGTTGGAGGGGGCAACACCGGGGAGCTGTTTTTT. This rearrangement joins TRBV18 to TRBJ2-2; TRBD1 might be the D (7 bases). The CDR3 is made up of 16 amino acids. The V gene's germline CDR1 is KGHSH and CDR2 LQKENI. Trimming removed 4 bases from V and 2 bases from J, with 14 bases in between.

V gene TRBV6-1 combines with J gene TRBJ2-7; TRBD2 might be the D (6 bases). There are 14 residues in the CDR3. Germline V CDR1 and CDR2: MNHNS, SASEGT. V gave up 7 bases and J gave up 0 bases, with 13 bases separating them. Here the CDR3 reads CASTPAGTSYEQYF. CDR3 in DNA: TGTGCCAGCACCCCCGCGGGGACCTCCTACGAGCAGTACTTC.

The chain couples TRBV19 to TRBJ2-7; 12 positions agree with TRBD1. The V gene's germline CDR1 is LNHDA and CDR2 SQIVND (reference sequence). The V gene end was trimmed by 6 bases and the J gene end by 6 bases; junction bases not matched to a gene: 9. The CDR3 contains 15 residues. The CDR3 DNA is TGTGCCAGTAGGAAACCGGGACAGGGGGCTGGCGAGCAGTACTTC. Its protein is CASRKPGQGAGEQYF.

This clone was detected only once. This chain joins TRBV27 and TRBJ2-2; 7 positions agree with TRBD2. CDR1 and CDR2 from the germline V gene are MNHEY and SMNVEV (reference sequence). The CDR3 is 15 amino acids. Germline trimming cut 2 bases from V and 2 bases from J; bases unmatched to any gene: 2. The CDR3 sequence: CASSLLADNTGELFF. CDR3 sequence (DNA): TGTGCCAGCAGTTTACTAGCGGACAACACCGGGGAGCTGTTTTTT.

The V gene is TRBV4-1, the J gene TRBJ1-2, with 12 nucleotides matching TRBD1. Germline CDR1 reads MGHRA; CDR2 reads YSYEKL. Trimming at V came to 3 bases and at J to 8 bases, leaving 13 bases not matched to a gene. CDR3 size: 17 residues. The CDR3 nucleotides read TGCGCCAGCAGCCAGCCCGGGACAGGGGGCGCAGGGCGCGGCTACACCTTC. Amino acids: CASSQPGTGGAGRGYTF.

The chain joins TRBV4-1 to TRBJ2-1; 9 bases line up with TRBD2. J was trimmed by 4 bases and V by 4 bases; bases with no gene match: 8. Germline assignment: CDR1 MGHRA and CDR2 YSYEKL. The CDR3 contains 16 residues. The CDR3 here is CASSPTGTSFYNEQFF. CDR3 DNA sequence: TGCGCCAGCAGCCCGACTGGGACTAGCTTTTACAATGAGCAGTTCTTC.

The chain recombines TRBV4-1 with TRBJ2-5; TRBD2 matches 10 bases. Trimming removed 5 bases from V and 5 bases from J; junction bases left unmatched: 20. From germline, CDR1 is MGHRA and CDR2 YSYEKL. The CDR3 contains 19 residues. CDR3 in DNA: TGCGCCAGCAGCTCGCGTGTGGAGCCCAAAGCGGGAGGGGGGGAGACCCAGTACTTC. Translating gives CASSSRVEPKAGGGETQYF.

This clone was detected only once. In DNA, the CDR3 is TGTGCCAGCAGTGGGGGACTACTGCTCTACGAGCAGTACTTC. As protein: CASSGGLLLYEQYF. The genes are TRBV6-1 and TRBJ2-5; 7 nucleotides agree with TRBD2. The DNA end is a closer match to TRBJ2-7, so the J assignment may be wrong. Germline CDR1 MNHNS, CDR2 SASEGT. The CDR3 is 14 amino acids.

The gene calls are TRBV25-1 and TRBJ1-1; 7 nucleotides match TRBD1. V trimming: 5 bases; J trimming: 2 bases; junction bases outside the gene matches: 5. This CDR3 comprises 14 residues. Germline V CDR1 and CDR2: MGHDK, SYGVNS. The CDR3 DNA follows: TGTGCCAGCAGTTCAGACAGGGCCAACACTGAAGCTTTCTTT. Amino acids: CASSSDRANTEAFF.

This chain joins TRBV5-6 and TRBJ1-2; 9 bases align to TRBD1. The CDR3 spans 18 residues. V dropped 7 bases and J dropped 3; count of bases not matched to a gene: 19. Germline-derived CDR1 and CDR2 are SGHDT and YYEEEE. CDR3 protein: CASGTTTGGSKVDYGYTF. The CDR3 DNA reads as TGTGCCAGCGGAACTACCACAGGGGGCAGCAAGGTTGACTATGGCTACACCTTC.

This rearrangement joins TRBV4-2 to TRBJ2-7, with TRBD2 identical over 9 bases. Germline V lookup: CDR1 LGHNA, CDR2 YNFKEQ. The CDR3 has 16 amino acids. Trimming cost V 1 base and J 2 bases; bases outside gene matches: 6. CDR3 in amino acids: CASSQGSSGIPYEQYF. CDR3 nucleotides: TGTGCCAGCAGCCAAGGGTCTAGCGGGATTCCCTACGAGCAGTACTTC.

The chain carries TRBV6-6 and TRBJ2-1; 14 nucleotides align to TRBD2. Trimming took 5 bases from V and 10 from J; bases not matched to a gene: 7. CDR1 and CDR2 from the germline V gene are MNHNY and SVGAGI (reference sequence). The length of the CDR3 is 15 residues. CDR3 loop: CASSRTSGRPGEQFF. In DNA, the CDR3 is TGTGCCAGCAGTAGGACTAGCGGGAGGCCCGGGGAGCAGTTCTTC.

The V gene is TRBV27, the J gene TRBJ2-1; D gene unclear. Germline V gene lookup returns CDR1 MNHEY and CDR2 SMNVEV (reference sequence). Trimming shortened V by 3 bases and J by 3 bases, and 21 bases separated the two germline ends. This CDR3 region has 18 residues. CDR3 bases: TGTGCCAGCAGTTTTAAGCCGTACCACCCAAGAAACTACAATGAGCAGTTCTTC. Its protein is CASSFKPYHPRNYNEQFF.

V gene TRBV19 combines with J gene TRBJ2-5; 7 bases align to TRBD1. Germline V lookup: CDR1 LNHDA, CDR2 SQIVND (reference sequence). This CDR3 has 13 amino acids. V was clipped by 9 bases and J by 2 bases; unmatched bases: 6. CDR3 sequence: CASWGRGQETQYF. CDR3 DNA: TGTGCCAGCTGGGGCAGGGGGCAAGAGACCCAGTACTTC. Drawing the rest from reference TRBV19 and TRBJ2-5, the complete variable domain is DGGITQSPKYLFRKEGQNVTLSCEQNLNHDAMYWYRQDPGQGLRLIYYSQIVNDFQKGDIAEGYSVSREKKESFPLTVTSAQKNPTAFYLCASWGRGQETQYFGPGTRLLVL.

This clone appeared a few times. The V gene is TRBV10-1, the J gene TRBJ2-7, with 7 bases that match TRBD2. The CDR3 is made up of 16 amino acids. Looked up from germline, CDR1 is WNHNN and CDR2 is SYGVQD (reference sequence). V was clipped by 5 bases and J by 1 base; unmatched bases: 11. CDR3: CASSPSSGLYSYEQYF. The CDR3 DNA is TGCGCCAGCAGTCCTTCTAGCGGCCTCTATTCCTACGAGCAGTACTTC.